This entry is about one TCR beta chain. This entry belongs to a study of patients and donors after allogeneic stem cell transplantation. TCRdb independently ran MiXCR on the RT-PCR reads; one entry per CDR3 protein. The table shows around 200,000 distinct CDR3 sequences, with around two fifths occurring only once. V was shortened by 0 bases and J by 5 bases, with 13 bases between the two germline ends. Germline V lookup: CDR1 GTSNPN, CDR2 SVGIG (reference sequence). There are 15 residues in the CDR3. The V gene is TRBV30, the J gene TRBJ2-2, with D unresolved. Sequencing was performed on blood, either unsorted or a sorted T cell fraction (not recorded which). This receptor was obtained from a human donor who was either an allogeneic HSCT recipient or a stem cell or donor lymphocyte infusion donor (not recorded which). It is not recorded whose cells these are; they may come from a transplant donor. CDR3 sequence reads: CAWSVVGQWTGELFF. The CDR3 bases are TGTGCCTGGAGTGTTGTCGGGCAGTGGACCGGGGAGCTGTTTTTT.